These 15 T cell receptor beta chains originate from one sample sequenced in a study of shared clonotypes between healthy human individuals (TCRdb year 2020). Library preparation was by the immunoSEQ multiplex PCR assay. Not all clones reach the TCRdb copy of this immuneACCESS table, which keeps in-frame sequences only. Checked studies attribute under half of the gap to unresolved V genes and leave the rest unexplained. Within this sample are 2.3 million or so clones, with just over 90% of them counted one time only. About 0.39% of the sample belongs to the ten largest clones. Sequences were obtained from naive CD4+ T cells from PBMCs. The cell subset or site label, as the study defines it: CD45RA+ positively selected. The receptors come from a man aged 18 to 30 in good health. Some clones in this sample may be carry-over from other donors' samples.

The V call is TRBV7-9, the J call TRBJ2-1; D may be TRBD2 (6 bases). V lost 7 bases, J lost 0 bases, and 13 bases lay in between. Germline V gives CDR1 SEHNR, CDR2 FQNEAQ (reference sequence). The CDR3 covers 15 residues. The CDR3 DNA follows: TGTGCCAGCACCAGGGACTCGGCCTCCTACAATGAGCAGTTCTTC. It codes for CASTRDSASYNEQFF.

This chain uses TRBV18 with TRBJ2-1; 7 bases fit TRBD1. This CDR3 comprises 13 residues. Germline lookup yields CDR1 KGHSH and CDR2 LQKENI. Trimming took 4 bases from V and 6 from J; bases not matched to a gene: 3. The CDR3 bases are TGTGCCAGCTCACTCCCAGGGGGCAATGAGCAGTTCTTC. It specifies CASSLPGGNEQFF.

This clone was counted a single time. This chain joins TRBV9 and TRBJ2-5, with 8 bases that match TRBD2. Germline V gives CDR1 SGDLS, CDR2 YYNGEE. V trimming: 6 bases; J trimming: 4 bases; junction bases outside the gene matches: 17. The CDR3 has 17 residues. The DNA of the CDR3 is TGTGCCAGCACCCTCAGCGGGAGCCTTTCTTTTGGAGAGACCCAGTACTTC. It encodes CASTLSGSLSFGETQYF.

The rearrangement links TRBV29-1 to TRBJ2-1; D may be TRBD2 (6 bases). The CDR3 consists of 13 residues. From germline, CDR1 is SQVTM and CDR2 ANQGSEA. Trimming took off 7 bases at V and 2 bases at J, with 12 bases between the two ends. The CDR3 loop reads CSAGSNTYNEQFF. The CDR3 DNA reads TGCAGCGCCGGGAGTAATACCTACAATGAGCAGTTCTTC.

Concerning this clone itself: Other DNA sequences of this sample code for an identical CDR3. The genes are TRBV20-1 and TRBJ2-2, with D possibly matching TRBD2 (5 bases). Germline CDR1 is DFQATT and CDR2 is SNEGSKA (reference sequence). V lost 6 bases to trimming and J lost 6 bases, with 8 bases between them. This CDR3 contains 11 residues. The CDR3: CSAPGAGELFF. The CDR3 bases are TGCAGTGCCCCCGGGGCCGGGGAGCTGTTTTTT.

The chain joins TRBV7-3 to TRBJ2-5; 8 bases line up with TRBD2. The ends lost 5 bases at V and 5 bases at J; junction bases unmatched: 4. Germline-derived CDR1 and CDR2 are SGHTA and FQGTGA. This CDR3 comprises 13 residues. The CDR3 reads CASSRSGTETQYF. The CDR3, as DNA: TGTGCCAGCAGCCGTAGCGGGACGGAGACCCAGTACTTC. Variable domain in full (rest from reference TRBV7-3 and TRBJ2-5): GAGVSQTPSNKVTEKGKYVELRCDPISGHTALYWYRQSLGQGPEFLIYFQGTGAADDSGLPNDRFFAVRPEGSVSTLKIQRTERGDSAVYLCASSRSGTETQYFGPGTRLLVL.

The chain uses TRBV13 and TRBJ2-1; D could derive from TRBD1 or TRBD2 (5 bases each). The V end lost 0 bases, the J end lost 4 bases, and 10 bases lay between the germline ends. The CDR3 loop spans 15 amino acids. The germline V gene encodes CDR1 PRHDT and CDR2 FYEKMQ (reference sequence). The CDR3, as DNA: TGTGCCAGCAGCTTAGGGAGGGGTAGTTACAATGAGCAGTTCTTC. Its translation: CASSLGRGSYNEQFF.

A note on this clone: This may come from a read error, since a much larger clone is one base off. The V and J genes are TRBV2 and TRBJ1-5; 9 bases line up with TRBD1. With V trimmed by 4 bases and J by 3 bases, 1 base remained unmatched. The CDR3 has 14 amino acids. The germline V gene has CDR1 SNHLY and CDR2 FYNNEI. For the CDR3, the DNA is TGTGCCAGCAGTGGGACAGGGGTCAATCAGCCCCAGCATTTT. Its protein product is CASSGTGVNQPQHF.

This clone was seen a handful of times. Different DNA sequences within this sample yield the same CDR3. The chain recombines TRBV18 with TRBJ1-3; no reliable D call. Trimming stripped 2 bases from V and 7 bases from J, with 6 bases between. CDR1 and CDR2 (germline): KGHSH, LQKENI. The CDR3 sequence is 12 residues long. The CDR3 DNA reads TGTGCCAGCTCACCAGAGAGGAACACCATATATTTT. This encodes CASSPERNTIYF.

This clone was observed a single time. The chain recombines TRBV11-3 with TRBJ2-3, with TRBD2 matching 11 bases. This CDR3 region has 15 residues. V shed 1 base, J shed 4 bases, and the junction held 1 base outside the gene matches. The germline CDR1 and CDR2 sequences are SGHNT and YENEEA. The CDR3 region has the DNA TGTGCCAGCAGCTTAGCACTAGCGGGAGCAGATACGCAGTATTTT. This sequence encodes CASSLALAGADTQYF.

This chain links TRBV27 with TRBJ2-5; TRBD1 aligns across 7 bases. The trim removed 4 bases at V and 4 bases at J, leaving 6 bases unmatched. This CDR3 has 14 residues. Germline V gene sequence: CDR1 MNHEY, CDR2 SMNVEV (reference sequence). The CDR3 spells CASSSRGRLETQYF. In DNA form, the CDR3 reads TGTGCCAGCAGTTCCAGGGGGAGATTAGAGACCCAGTACTTC.

The CDR3 DNA reads TGTGCCAGCTCACCTTCCCGGGAGTACGAGCAGTACTTC. This encodes CASSPSREYEQYF. J is TRBJ2-7 and V is TRBV18; tentative D call: TRBD2 (6 bases). The CDR3 runs to 13 residues. Trimming took off 3 bases at V and 4 bases at J, with 10 bases between the two ends. CDR1 and CDR2 from the germline V gene are KGHSH and LQKENI.

The chain couples TRBV28 to TRBJ2-1; 8 bases fit TRBD1. The CDR3 sequence is 14 residues long. Germline CDR1 reads MDHEN; CDR2 reads SYDVKM. Losses at the gene ends were 10 bases for V and 3 bases for J; bases not matched to a gene: 8. The CDR3 DNA follows: TGTGCCACTTGGGGACAGGATTTCTACAATGAGCAGTTCTTC. Translated, it gives CATWGQDFYNEQFF. Supplemented by reference TRBV28 and TRBJ2-1, the full variable domain reads DVKVTQSSRYLVKRTGEKVFLECVQDMDHENMFWYRQDPGLGLRLIYFSYDVKMKEKGDIPEGYSVSREKKERFSLILESASTNQTSMYLCATWGQDFYNEQFFGPGTRLTVL.

The genes are TRBV2 and TRBJ2-5, with D hard to call. V lost 7 bases and J lost 4, with 10 bases in between. The CDR3 contains 12 residues. In germline, CDR1 is SNHLY, CDR2 FYNNEI. CDR3 coding DNA: TGTGCCAGCAACGATAACGGAGAGACCCAGTACTTC. This translates into CASNDNGETQYF. Supplemented by reference TRBV2 and TRBJ2-5, the full variable domain reads EPEVTQTPSHQVTQMGQEVILRCVPISNHLYFYWYRQILGQKVEFLVSFYNNEISEKSEIFDDQFSVERPDGSNFTLKIRSTKLEDSAMYFCASNDNGETQYFGPGTRLLVL.

The gene calls are TRBV19 and TRBJ1-4; 7 nucleotides agree with TRBD1. The CDR3 totals 15 residues. V lost 10 bases, J lost 3 bases, and 11 bases stayed unmatched. CDR1 and CDR2 (germline): LNHDA, SQIVND (reference sequence). The CDR3 nucleotides read TGTGCCACTCGGAGCCTGGGACAGTCTAATGAAAAACTGTTTTTT. This gives the protein CATRSLGQSNEKLFF.